Described below is a single TCR beta chain sequence and its context. This CDR3 is built from 16 residues. The V and J ends lost 1 base and 1 base respectively, with 11 bases between them. CDR1 SEHNR and CDR2 FQNEAQ come from the germline V gene (reference sequence). This record comes from a study of cytomegalovirus exposure and HLA in healthy donors. The PCR had 60 Vbeta and 13 Jbeta primers. Some clones are missing from TCRdb's copy, which holds only in-frame ones; the method was immunoSEQ multiplex PCR. The table includes 200,000 or so clones, around four fifths detected once. Sequenced sample: PBMCs. V gene TRBV7-9 combines with J gene TRBJ2-4, with D perhaps TRBD1 (6 bases). This receptor was obtained from a woman aged 35 to 49 in good health and CMV-seronegative. CDR3 protein: CASSLERGMAKNIQYF. The DNA for the CDR3 is TGTGCCAGCAGCTTAGAGAGGGGGATGGCCAAAAACATTCAGTACTTC.